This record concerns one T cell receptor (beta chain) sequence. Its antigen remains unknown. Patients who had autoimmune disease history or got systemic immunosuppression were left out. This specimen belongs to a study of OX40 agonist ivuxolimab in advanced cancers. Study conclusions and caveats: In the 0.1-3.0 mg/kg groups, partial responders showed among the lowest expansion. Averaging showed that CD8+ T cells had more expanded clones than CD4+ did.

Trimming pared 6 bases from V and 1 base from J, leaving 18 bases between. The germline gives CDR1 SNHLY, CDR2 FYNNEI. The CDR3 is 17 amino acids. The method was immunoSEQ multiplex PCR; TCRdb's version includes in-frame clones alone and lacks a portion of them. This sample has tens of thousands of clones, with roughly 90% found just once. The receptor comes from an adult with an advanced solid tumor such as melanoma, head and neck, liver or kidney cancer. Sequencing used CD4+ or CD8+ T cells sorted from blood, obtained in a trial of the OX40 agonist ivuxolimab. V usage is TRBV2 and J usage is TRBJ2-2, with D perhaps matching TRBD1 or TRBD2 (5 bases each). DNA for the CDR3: TGTGCCAGCAGCCTAACGGGTGGGACGGGGAACACCGGGGAGCTGTTTTTT. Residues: CASSLTGGTGNTGELFF.